This entry describes one T cell receptor (beta chain). The entry originates in a study of shared clonotypes between healthy human individuals. The assay was immunoSEQ multiplex PCR, and TCRdb's table has in-frame clones only and misses some. The table lists about 2.4 million clones, approximately 93% of them singletons. The V segment lost 4 bases and the J segment 3 bases; nucleotides outside the gene matches: 2. The CDR3 spans 14 residues. Germline V gives CDR1 MGHRA, CDR2 YSYEKL. This rearrangement joins TRBV4-1 to TRBJ2-7; TRBD1 aligns across 11 bases. This clonotype was sampled from a man aged 18 to 30 in good health. Some clones in this sample may be carry-over from other donors' samples. The specimen was naive CD4+ T cells from PBMCs. The subset denotes: CD45RA+ positively selected. The CDR3 DNA reads as TGCGCCAGCAGCCGGACAGGGGGCCTCTACGAGCAGTACTTC. Its protein product is CASSRTGGLYEQYF.